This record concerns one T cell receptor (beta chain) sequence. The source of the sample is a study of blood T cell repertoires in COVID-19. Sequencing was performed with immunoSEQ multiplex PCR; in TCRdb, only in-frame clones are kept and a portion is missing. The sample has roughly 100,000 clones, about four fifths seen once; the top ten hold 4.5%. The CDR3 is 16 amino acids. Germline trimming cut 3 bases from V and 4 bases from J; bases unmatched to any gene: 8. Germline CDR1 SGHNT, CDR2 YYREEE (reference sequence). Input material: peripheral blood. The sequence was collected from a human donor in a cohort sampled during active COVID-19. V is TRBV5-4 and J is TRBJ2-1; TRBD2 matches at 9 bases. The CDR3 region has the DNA TGTGCCAGCAGCTCTACCGGGACTAGCCCATACAATGAGCAGTTCTTC. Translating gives CASSSTGTSPYNEQFF.